Presented here are 9 T cell receptor beta chains from one specimen sequenced in a study of T cells expressing NK-cell markers. TCRdb reprocessed the 5' RACE reads and keeps a single row for each CDR3 protein, giving no DNA. Recorded for this sample: about 460,000 distinct CDR3 sequences. Sequencing input: blood T cells: a sorted CD56 or NKG2C T cell subset, CD4+ or CD8+ T cells, or bulk PBMC T cells (not recorded which). The receptors come from a woman in her forties or fifties in good health.

V usage is TRBV5-1 and J usage is TRBJ2-1; the TCRdb D gene call, TRBD1, has no DNA to confirm it. Germline values: CDR1 SGHRS, CDR2 YFSETQ. The CDR3 spans 16 residues. This CDR3 is CASSLHRDRGYNEQFF.

The V gene is TRBV2, the J gene TRBJ1-1; TCRdb designates TRBD1, a call that cannot be tested without DNA. The CDR3 consists of 13 residues. Germline V gene lookup returns CDR1 SNHLY and CDR2 FYNNEI. The CDR3 sequence: CASSEERGTEAFF.

The genes are TRBV28 and TRBJ2-3; TCRdb returns TRBD1, unconfirmable since there is no DNA. The germline V gene encodes CDR1 MDHEN and CDR2 SYDVKM. This CDR3 spans 13 amino acids. CDR3 sequence: CASSPPTRDTQYF.

The chain uses TRBV29-1 and TRBJ2-1; TCRdb designates TRBD2, a call that cannot be tested without DNA. The germline CDR1 and CDR2 sequences are SQVTM and ANQGSEA. CDR3 length: 12 residues. The CDR3 spells CSVLNRTREQFF.

The CDR3 protein is CASSQAGKIYGYTF. The rearrangement joins TRBV4-1 to TRBJ1-2; TCRdb's assignment of TRBD1 cannot be checked, as there is no DNA. The CDR3 extends over 14 amino acids. Germline loops: CDR1 MGHRA, CDR2 YSYEKL.

The rearrangement links TRBV4-2 to TRBJ1-4. The CDR3 has 16 amino acids. CDR1 LGHNA and CDR2 YNFKEQ come from the germline V gene. The CDR3 sequence is CASSQENSGLSVKLFF.

The chain combines TRBV6-5 with TRBJ2-3; the TRBD2 assignment by TCRdb is unverifiable without DNA. Germline CDR1 MNHEY, CDR2 SVGAGI. The CDR3 runs to 12 residues. The CDR3 spells CASSNLVDTQYF.

The rearrangement uses TRBV5-1 and TRBJ2-3. Germline V gives CDR1 SGHRS, CDR2 YFSETQ. The CDR3 covers 14 residues. The CDR3 sequence: CASSLDVRTDTQYF.

The chain links TRBV6-6 to TRBJ2-2; TCRdb's D call, TRBD2, is unchecked because there is no DNA. This CDR3 comprises 16 residues. Germline V CDR1 and CDR2: MNHNY, SVGAGI (reference sequence). The CDR3 protein is CASSYERGRNTGELFF.